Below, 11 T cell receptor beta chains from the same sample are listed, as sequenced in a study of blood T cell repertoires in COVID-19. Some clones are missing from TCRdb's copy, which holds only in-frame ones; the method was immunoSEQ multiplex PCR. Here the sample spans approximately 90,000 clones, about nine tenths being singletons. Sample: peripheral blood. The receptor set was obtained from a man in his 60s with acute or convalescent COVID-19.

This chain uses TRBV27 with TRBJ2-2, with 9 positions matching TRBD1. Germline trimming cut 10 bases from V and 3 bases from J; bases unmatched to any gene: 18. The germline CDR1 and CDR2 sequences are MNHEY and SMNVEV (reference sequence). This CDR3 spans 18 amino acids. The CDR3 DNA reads TGTGCCACCGCGACCGGGACAGGGCGACAGTTAGACACCGGGGAGCTGTTTTTT. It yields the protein CATATGTGRQLDTGELFF.

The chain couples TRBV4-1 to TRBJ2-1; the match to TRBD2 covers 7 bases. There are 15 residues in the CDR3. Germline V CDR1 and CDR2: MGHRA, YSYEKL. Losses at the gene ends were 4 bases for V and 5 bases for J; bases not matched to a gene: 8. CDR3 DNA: TGCGCCAGCAGCCCGCGACTAGCTAGCCACAATGAGCAGTTCTTC. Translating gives CASSPRLASHNEQFF.

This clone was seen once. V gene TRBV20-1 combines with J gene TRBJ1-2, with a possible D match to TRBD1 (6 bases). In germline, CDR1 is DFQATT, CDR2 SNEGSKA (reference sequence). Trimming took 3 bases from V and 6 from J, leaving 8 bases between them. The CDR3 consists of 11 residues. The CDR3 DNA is TGCAGTGCTAGTGGGGGCCATGGCTACACCTTC. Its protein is CSASGGHGYTF.

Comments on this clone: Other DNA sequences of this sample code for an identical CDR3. The CDR3 loop reads CASSFRDTYGYTF. As DNA, the CDR3 is TGTGCCAGCAGTTTTCGGGACACGTATGGCTACACCTTC. The chain joins TRBV27 to TRBJ1-2; tentatively, D is TRBD1 (6 bases). The CDR3 has 13 residues. V lost 3 bases and J lost 5, with 10 bases in between. Germline values: CDR1 MNHEY, CDR2 SMNVEV (reference sequence).

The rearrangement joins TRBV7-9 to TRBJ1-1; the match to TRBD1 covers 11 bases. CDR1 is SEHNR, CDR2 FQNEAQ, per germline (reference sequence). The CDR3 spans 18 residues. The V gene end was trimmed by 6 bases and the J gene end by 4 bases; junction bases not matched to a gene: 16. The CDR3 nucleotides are TGTGCCAGCAGTCTGACTCCCAGGACAGGGGGCTTGGGCACTGAAGCTTTCTTT. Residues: CASSLTPRTGGLGTEAFF. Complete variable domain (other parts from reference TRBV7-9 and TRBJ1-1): DTGVSQNPRHKITKRGQNVTFRCDPISEHNRLYWYRQTLGQGPEFLTYFQNEAQLEKSRLLSDRFSAERPKGSFSTLEIQRTEQGDSAMYLCASSLTPRTGGLGTEAFFGQGTRLTVV.

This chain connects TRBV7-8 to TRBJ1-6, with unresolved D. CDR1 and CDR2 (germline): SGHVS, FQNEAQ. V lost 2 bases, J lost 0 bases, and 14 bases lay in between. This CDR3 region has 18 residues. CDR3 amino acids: CASSLWEASSSYNSPLHF. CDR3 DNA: TGTGCCAGCAGCTTATGGGAGGCCTCGAGCTCCTATAATTCACCCCTCCACTTT. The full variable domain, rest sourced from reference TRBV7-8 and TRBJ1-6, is GAGVSQSPRYKVAKRGQDVALRCDPISGHVSLFWYQQALGQGPEFLTYFQNEAQLDKSGLPSDRFFAERPEGSVSTLKIQRTQQEDSAVYLCASSLWEASSSYNSPLHFGNGTRLTVT.

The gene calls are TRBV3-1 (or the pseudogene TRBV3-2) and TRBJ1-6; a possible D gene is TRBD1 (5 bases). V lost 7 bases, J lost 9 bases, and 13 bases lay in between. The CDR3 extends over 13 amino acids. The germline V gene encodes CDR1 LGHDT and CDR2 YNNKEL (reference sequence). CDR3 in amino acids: CASNQGRGSPLHF. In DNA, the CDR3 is TGTGCCAGCAACCAGGGTAGGGGTTCACCCCTCCACTTT.

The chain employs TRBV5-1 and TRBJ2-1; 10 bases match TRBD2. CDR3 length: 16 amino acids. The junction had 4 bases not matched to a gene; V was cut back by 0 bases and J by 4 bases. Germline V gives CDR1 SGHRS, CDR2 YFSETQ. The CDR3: CASSLEPSGGYNEQFF. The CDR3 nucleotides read TGCGCCAGCAGCTTGGAACCTAGCGGGGGTTACAATGAGCAGTTCTTC.

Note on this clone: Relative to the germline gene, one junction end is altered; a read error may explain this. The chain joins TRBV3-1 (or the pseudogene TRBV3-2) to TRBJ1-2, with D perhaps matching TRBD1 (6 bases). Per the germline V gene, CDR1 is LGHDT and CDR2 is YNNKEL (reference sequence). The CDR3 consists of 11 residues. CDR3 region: CASSQGRGHSF. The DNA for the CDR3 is TGTGCCAGCAGCCAAGGCCGGGGACATTCCTTC.

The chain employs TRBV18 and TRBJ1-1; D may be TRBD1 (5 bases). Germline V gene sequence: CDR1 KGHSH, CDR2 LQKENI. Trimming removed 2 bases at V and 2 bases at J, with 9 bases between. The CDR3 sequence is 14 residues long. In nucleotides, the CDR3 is TGTGCCAGCTCACCAGGGGGGGTTAACACTGAAGCTTTCTTT. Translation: CASSPGGVNTEAFF.

The CDR3 protein is CACAGRSNQPQHF. CDR3 bases: TGTGCCTGCGCGGGACGGTCAAATCAGCCCCAGCATTTT. J is TRBJ1-5 and V is TRBV30; the D gene is possibly TRBD1 (5 bases). This CDR3 region has 13 residues. V dropped 6 bases and J dropped 4 bases, with 13 bases sitting between them. Germline V gene sequence: CDR1 GTSNPN, CDR2 SVGIG (reference sequence). The full variable domain, rest sourced from reference TRBV30 and TRBJ1-5, is SQTIHQWPATLVQPVGSPLSLECTVEGTSNPNLYWYRQAAGRGLQLLFYSVGIGQISSEVPQNLSASRPQDRQFILSSKKLLLSDSGFYLCACAGRSNQPQHFGDGTRLSIL.